This is a list of T cell receptor beta chains from one sample in a study of blood T cell repertoires in COVID-19. Sequencing used immunoSEQ multiplex PCR; TCRdb keeps in-frame clones, though not all of them. The sample has hundreds of thousands of clones, 70% to 90% seen once. Specimen: peripheral blood. The receptors shown here come from a woman in her sixties with COVID-19, enrolled during active disease. Both conserved end residues are part of each CDR3. The order of the fields is clone size, J gene, V gene, D gene, CDR3 DNA, CDR3 protein. D genes are given only for firm matches. Expanded clones are given a class, and other clones once, few, many or no size at all.

clone_size: .; j_call: TRBJ2-5; v_call: TRBV24-1; d_call: TRBD1; cdr3_nt: TGTGCCACCAGTGAAACAGGGGTGGAGACCCAGTACTTC; cdr3_aa: CATSETGVETQYF
clone_size: .; j_call: TRBJ1-1; v_call: TRBV3-1/TRBV3-2; d_call: TRBD1; cdr3_nt: TGTGCCAGCAGCCCCTCTCCCACAGGGGAGAGGGCTGAAGCTTTCTTT; cdr3_aa: CASSPSPTGERAEAFF
clone_size: .; j_call: TRBJ1-2; v_call: TRBV6-2/TRBV6-3; d_call: TRBD1; cdr3_nt: TGTGCCAGCAGTTTGACAGGGAACTATGGCTACACCTTC; cdr3_aa: CASSLTGNYGYTF
clone_size: .; j_call: TRBJ2-7; v_call: TRBV18; d_call: .; cdr3_nt: TGTGCCAGCTCACCATTGCCTACCCAAATAAACTACGAGCAGTACTTC; cdr3_aa: CASSPLPTQINYEQYF
clone_size: .; j_call: TRBJ2-7; v_call: TRBV5-1; d_call: .; cdr3_nt: TGCGCCAGCAGCTTGCTCACAGGTGACTACGAGCAGTACTTC; cdr3_aa: CASSLLTGDYEQYF
clone_size: .; j_call: TRBJ1-2; v_call: TRBV18; d_call: TRBD1; cdr3_nt: TGTGCCAGCTCCGGGGACAGGTCCGACCCCGGCTACACCTTC; cdr3_aa: CASSGDRSDPGYTF
clone_size: .; j_call: TRBJ2-3; v_call: TRBV6-1; d_call: TRBD2; cdr3_nt: TGTGCCAGCAGTGAAGTTCCGGTAGGACTAGCGGGGGGGCTAAATACGCAGTATTTT; cdr3_aa: CASSEVPVGLAGGLNTQYF
clone_size: .; j_call: TRBJ2-7; v_call: TRBV13; d_call: TRBD2; cdr3_nt: TGTGCCAGCAGGGACCAGCGGGGTGAGCAGTACTTC; cdr3_aa: CASRDQRGEQYF
clone_size: few; j_call: TRBJ1-2; v_call: TRBV30; d_call: TRBD1; cdr3_nt: TGTGCCTGGAGTCAACAGGGGTCCCTCCAGTCGGGCTACACCTTC; cdr3_aa: CAWSQQGSLQSGYTF
clone_size: .; j_call: TRBJ1-2; v_call: TRBV5-8; d_call: .; cdr3_nt: TGTGCCAGCAGCTTGGACAGGGATAACTATGGCTACACCTTC; cdr3_aa: CASSLDRDNYGYTF
clone_size: .; j_call: TRBJ2-7; v_call: TRBV4-2; d_call: .; cdr3_nt: TGTGCCAGCAGCCAAGATAAGGAGAGACAGTACTTC; cdr3_aa: CASSQDKERQYF
clone_size: once; j_call: TRBJ2-5; v_call: TRBV11-3; d_call: .; cdr3_nt: TGTGCCAGCAGAAGTATCAGGGCGGGGGAGACCCAGTACTTC; cdr3_aa: CASRSIRAGETQYF
clone_size: .; j_call: TRBJ2-7; v_call: TRBV7-2; d_call: TRBD2; cdr3_nt: TGTGCCAGCAGCGCCCACACTAGCGGGGGGGCGTACGAGCAGTACTTC; cdr3_aa: CASSAHTSGGAYEQYF
clone_size: .; j_call: TRBJ1-1; v_call: TRBV29-1; d_call: .; cdr3_nt: TGCAGCGTTGTAGGTGCGGGCGGTTGGTCTGAAGCTTTCTTT; cdr3_aa: CSVVGAGGWSEAFF
clone_size: .; j_call: TRBJ1-6; v_call: TRBV6-5; d_call: TRBD1; cdr3_nt: TGTGCCAGCAGATTGACAGGGGTCCGTAATTCACCCCTCCACTTT; cdr3_aa: CASRLTGVRNSPLHF
clone_size: .; j_call: TRBJ2-1; v_call: TRBV6-5; d_call: .; cdr3_nt: TGTGCCAGCAGTCGGGGGGCGGACAATGAGCAGTTCTTC; cdr3_aa: CASSRGADNEQFF
clone_size: .; j_call: TRBJ1-2; v_call: TRBV30; d_call: TRBD1; cdr3_nt: TGTGCCTGGAGTCAACCGGGACAGGGGGCCGGCTTTGGCTACACCTTC; cdr3_aa: CAWSQPGQGAGFGYTF
clone_size: few; j_call: TRBJ1-5; v_call: TRBV2; d_call: .; cdr3_nt: TGTGCCAGCAGTGGGGGGGGACTTCAGCCCCAGCATTTT; cdr3_aa: CASSGGGLQPQHF
clone_size: .; j_call: TRBJ1-2; v_call: TRBV6-5; d_call: TRBD1; cdr3_nt: TGTGCCAGCAGTTACCTCGACAGGGAAGGCTCGGGCTACACCTTC; cdr3_aa: CASSYLDREGSGYTF
clone_size: .; j_call: TRBJ1-2; v_call: TRBV20-1; d_call: TRBD1; cdr3_nt: TGCAGTGCTAGTCTGGGACAGGGGTCCCGAGGGGATGGCTACACCTTC; cdr3_aa: CSASLGQGSRGDGYTF
clone_size: .; j_call: TRBJ2-1; v_call: TRBV29-1; d_call: TRBD1; cdr3_nt: TGCAGCGTTGATGGCCCCACCGAGAGGGGGCTCGATGAGCAGTTCTTC; cdr3_aa: CSVDGPTERGLDEQFF
clone_size: .; j_call: TRBJ1-1; v_call: TRBV6-5; d_call: .; cdr3_nt: TGTGCCAGCACCACCAGCCTCCAGGGCGCGATTTTCTTT; cdr3_aa: CASTTSLQGAIFF
clone_size: .; j_call: TRBJ1-2; v_call: TRBV3-1/TRBV3-2; d_call: .; cdr3_nt: TGTGCCAGCAGCGCAGGGGACGGGTATGGCTACACCTTC; cdr3_aa: CASSAGDGYGYTF
clone_size: .; j_call: TRBJ2-7; v_call: TRBV4-1; d_call: .; cdr3_nt: TGCGCCAGCAGCCTTCCTCCCGCCGGGAGCGACGAGCAGTACTTC; cdr3_aa: CASSLPPAGSDEQYF
clone_size: .; j_call: TRBJ1-2; v_call: TRBV6-5; d_call: TRBD1; cdr3_nt: TGTGCCAGCACGGACAGGGGAGGCTACACCTTC; cdr3_aa: CASTDRGGYTF
clone_size: .; j_call: TRBJ1-2; v_call: TRBV12-3/TRBV12-4; d_call: TRBD1; cdr3_nt: TGTGCCAGCGGGGGACAGATCAATTATGGCTACACCTTC; cdr3_aa: CASGGQINYGYTF
clone_size: .; j_call: TRBJ1-5; v_call: TRBV7-2; d_call: .; cdr3_nt: TGTGCCAGCAGTCCCCAGCGAGGACAATGGCTAAATCAGCCCCAGCATTTT; cdr3_aa: CASSPQRGQWLNQPQHF
clone_size: .; j_call: TRBJ2-7; v_call: TRBV2; d_call: TRBD1; cdr3_nt: TGTGCCAGTAAACAGGGGGCGCTGGCCGAGCAGTACTTC; cdr3_aa: CASKQGALAEQYF
clone_size: .; j_call: TRBJ1-6; v_call: TRBV20-1; d_call: .; cdr3_nt: TGCAGTGCTCGAAGACTTTCGACCCTCCACTTT; cdr3_aa: CSARRLSTLHF
clone_size: once; j_call: TRBJ2-5; v_call: TRBV11-2; d_call: TRBD2; cdr3_nt: TGTGCCAGCAGCGCCGGGGGGGGTTTGGGCCAAGAGACCCAGTACTTC; cdr3_aa: CASSAGGGLGQETQYF
clone_size: once; j_call: TRBJ1-2; v_call: TRBV24-1; d_call: .; cdr3_nt: TGTGCCACCAGTGAGGGGGGGCCTAACTATGGCTACACCTTC; cdr3_aa: CATSEGGPNYGYTF
clone_size: .; j_call: TRBJ2-5; v_call: TRBV11-2; d_call: .; cdr3_nt: TGTGCCAGCAGCTTAGTCCGCAGGGCCCAAGAGACCCAGTACTTC; cdr3_aa: CASSLVRRAQETQYF
clone_size: .; j_call: TRBJ2-5; v_call: TRBV28; d_call: .; cdr3_nt: TGTGCCAGCAACATCCCCGCTAGAGGACAAGAGACCCAGTACTTC; cdr3_aa: CASNIPARGQETQYF